The clone carrying this T cell receptor beta chain came up many times. Its antigen is not known. The missing CDR3 end, 3 residues past where the read stops, is filled in from the germline J gene. The data belong to a study of T cell clonality in common variable immunodeficiency. Findings of the study overall: T cell subpopulation sequencing would be needed to explain CVID clonality.

Germline CDR1 is SNHLY and CDR2 is FYNNEI. This CDR3 is built from 14 residues. V gave up 5 bases and J gave up 5 bases; unmatched junction bases: 4. Repertoires were generated with immunoSEQ multiplex PCR, while TCRdb's copy carries only in-frame clones and drops some. There are approximately 34,000 clones in the sample, none observed a single time. Each donor provided roughly 4.5 to 8.5 ml of heparinized whole blood. This TCR derives from a person between 18 and 75 years old in good health. The rearrangement uses TRBV2 and TRBJ1-4; TRBD1 matches 8 bases. Input material: peripheral blood mononuclear cells. The CDR3 loop reads CASSRQGLNEKLFF. The sequenced CDR3 bases are TGTGCCAGCAGTCGACAGGGGCTAAATGAAAAA. Combining the CDR3 with reference TRBV2 and TRBJ1-4 gives the whole variable domain EPEVTQTPSHQVTQMGQEVILRCVPISNHLYFYWYRQILGQKVEFLVSFYNNEISEKSEIFDDQFSVERPDGSNFTLKIRSTKLEDSAMYFCASSRQGLNEKLFFGSGTQLSVL.